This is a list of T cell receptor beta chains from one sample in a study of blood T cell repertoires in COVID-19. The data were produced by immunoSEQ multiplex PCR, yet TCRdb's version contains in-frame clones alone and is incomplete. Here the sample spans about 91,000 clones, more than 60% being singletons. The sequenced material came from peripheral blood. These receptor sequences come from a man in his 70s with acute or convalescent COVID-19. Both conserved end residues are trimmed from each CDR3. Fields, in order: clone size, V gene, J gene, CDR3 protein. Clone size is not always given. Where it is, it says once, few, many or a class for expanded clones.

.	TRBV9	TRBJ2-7	ASSDSGSSYEQY
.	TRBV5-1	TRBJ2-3	ASSIGLASFTDTQY
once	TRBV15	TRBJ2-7	ATSRGGLRESQQY
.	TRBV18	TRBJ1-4	ASSPGQGDNEKLF
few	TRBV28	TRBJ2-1	ASRFLAGDSNEQF
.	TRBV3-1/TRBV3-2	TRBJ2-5	ASSLSPLKETQY
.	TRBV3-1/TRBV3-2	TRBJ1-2	ASSQGQANYGYT
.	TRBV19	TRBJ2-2	ASRIGHALNTGELF
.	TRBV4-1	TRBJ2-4	ASSPSQQGTLAKNIQY
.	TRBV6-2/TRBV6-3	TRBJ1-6	ASSYDRGYNSPLH
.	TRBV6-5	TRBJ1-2	ASSLDRIVGYT
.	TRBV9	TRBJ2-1	ASSAGLVPYNEQF
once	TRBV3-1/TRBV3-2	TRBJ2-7	ASSLQGKRYEQY
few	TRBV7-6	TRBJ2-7	ASSLSGLAGGSSYEQY
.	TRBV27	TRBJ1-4	ASSLRVFTGSSANEKLF
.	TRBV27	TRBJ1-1	ASSSPLTYGYEAF
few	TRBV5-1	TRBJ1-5	ASSPTGGSNQPQH
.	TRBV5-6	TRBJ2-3	ASSHTGIGRDTQY
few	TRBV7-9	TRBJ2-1	ASRRLAGELNEQF
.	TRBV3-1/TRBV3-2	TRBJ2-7	ASSQGWTGYEQY
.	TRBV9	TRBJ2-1	ASSPADYNEQF
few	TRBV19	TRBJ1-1	ASRETGGTEAF
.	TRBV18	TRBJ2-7	ASSPPSGGPSGEQY
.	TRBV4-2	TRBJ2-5	ASSQGEQETQY
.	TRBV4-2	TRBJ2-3	ASRQIGGPLDTQY
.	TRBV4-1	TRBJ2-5	ASSQGVGETQY
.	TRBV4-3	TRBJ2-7	ASSQALAGRVNEQY
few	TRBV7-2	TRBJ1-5	ASSSAGGLSNQPQH
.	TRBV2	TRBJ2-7	ASSDWAGYEQY
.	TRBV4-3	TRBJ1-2	ASSQDAAGNYGYT
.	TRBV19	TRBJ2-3	ASSKVASGASTDTQY
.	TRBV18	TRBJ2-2	ASSPVVAANTGELF
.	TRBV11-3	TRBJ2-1	ASSLNQFYNEQF
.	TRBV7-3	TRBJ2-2	ASSPPGTLTGELF
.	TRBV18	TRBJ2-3	ASSPPGRGTDTQY
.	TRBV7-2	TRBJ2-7	ASSLAQGTYEQY